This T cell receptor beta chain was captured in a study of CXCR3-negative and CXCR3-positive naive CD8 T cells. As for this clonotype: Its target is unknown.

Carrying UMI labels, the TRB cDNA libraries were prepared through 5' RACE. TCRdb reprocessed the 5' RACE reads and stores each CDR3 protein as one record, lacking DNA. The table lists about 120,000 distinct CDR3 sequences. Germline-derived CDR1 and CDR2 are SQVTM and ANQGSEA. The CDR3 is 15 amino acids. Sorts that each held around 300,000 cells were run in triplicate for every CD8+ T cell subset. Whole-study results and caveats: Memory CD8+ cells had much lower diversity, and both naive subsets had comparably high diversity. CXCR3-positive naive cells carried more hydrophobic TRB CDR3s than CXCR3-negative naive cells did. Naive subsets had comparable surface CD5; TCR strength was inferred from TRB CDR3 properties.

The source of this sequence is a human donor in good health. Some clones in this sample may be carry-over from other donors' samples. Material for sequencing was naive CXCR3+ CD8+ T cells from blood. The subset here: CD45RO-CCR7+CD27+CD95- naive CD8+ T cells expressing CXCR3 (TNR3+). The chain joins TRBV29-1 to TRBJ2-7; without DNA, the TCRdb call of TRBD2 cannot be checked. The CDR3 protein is CSVTYREAEAYEQYF.